The rows below give T cell receptor beta chains drawn from one sample of a study of T cells after yellow fever vaccination. TCRdb re-analysed the 5' RACE reads in MiXCR, keeping a single row per CDR3 protein. This table holds around 320,000 distinct CDR3 sequences, under 9% found once. The specimen comprised CD4+ T cells sorted from PBMCs, sampled 5 days after the yellow fever booster vaccination. The receptor set was obtained from a man aged 18-30 years who received the YFV17D yellow fever vaccine. The CDR3 runs from the conserved cysteine through the conserved F or W. A D gene is named only where the DNA matches it firmly. Expanded clones get a size class; other rows say once, few or many, or leave the size out.

cdr3_aa: CASSVTEGNTIYF
cdr3_nt: TGCGCCAGCAGTGTGACGGAGGGAAACACCATATATTTT
cdr3_length: 13
j_call: TRBJ1-3
clone_size: many
d_call: -
v_call: TRBV10-2

cdr3_aa: CASSSGAGQPQHF
cdr3_nt: TGTGCCAGCAGTTCTGGGGCGGGTCAGCCCCAGCATTTT
cdr3_length: 13
j_call: TRBJ1-5
clone_size: -
d_call: -
v_call: TRBV12-3/TRBV12-4

cdr3_aa: CAVGLLETDTQYF
cdr3_nt: TGTGCCGTGGGACTCCTTGAGACAGATACGCAGTATTTT
cdr3_length: 13
j_call: TRBJ2-3
clone_size: -
d_call: -
v_call: TRBV10-3

cdr3_aa: CSVLGGQSNEKLFF
cdr3_nt: TGCAGCGTCTTAGGGGGACAGTCTAATGAAAAACTGTTTTTT
cdr3_length: 14
j_call: TRBJ1-4
clone_size: many
d_call: TRBD1
v_call: TRBV29-1

cdr3_aa: CATSPGQNTGELFF
cdr3_nt: TGTGCCACAAGCCCGGGACAGAACACCGGGGAGCTGTTTTTT
cdr3_length: 14
j_call: TRBJ2-2
clone_size: few
d_call: -
v_call: TRBV24-1

cdr3_aa: CASSLNRGYEQYF
cdr3_nt: TGTGCCAGCAGCTTAAACAGGGGCTACGAGCAGTACTTC
cdr3_length: 13
j_call: TRBJ2-7
clone_size: many
d_call: TRBD1
v_call: TRBV7-2

cdr3_aa: CASSPQGLASETQYF
cdr3_nt: TGCGCCAGCAGCCCCCAGGGACTAGCATCGGAGACCCAGTACTTC
cdr3_length: 15
j_call: TRBJ2-5
clone_size: -
d_call: TRBD2
v_call: TRBV5-1

cdr3_aa: CSAGGGATADTQYF
cdr3_nt: TGCAGTGCAGGCGGGGGGGCAACCGCAGATACGCAGTATTTT
cdr3_length: 14
j_call: TRBJ2-3
clone_size: few
d_call: TRBD2
v_call: TRBV20-1

cdr3_aa: CATTKGGSRAETQYF
cdr3_nt: TGTGCCACCACTAAGGGTGGCTCCAGGGCAGAGACCCAGTACTTC
cdr3_length: 15
j_call: TRBJ2-5
clone_size: few
d_call: -
v_call: TRBV7-9

cdr3_aa: CASRNGRGLGYGYTF
cdr3_nt: TGTGCCAGCAGGAACGGCAGGGGGCTCGGCTATGGCTACACCTTC
cdr3_length: 15
j_call: TRBJ1-2
clone_size: -
d_call: TRBD1
v_call: TRBV6-5

cdr3_aa: CASIPREGQPQHF
cdr3_nt: TGTGCCAGCATCCCAAGGGAAGGTCAGCCCCAGCATTTT
cdr3_length: 13
j_call: TRBJ1-5
clone_size: few
d_call: -
v_call: TRBV2

cdr3_aa: CSARRPRGPGDEQYF
cdr3_nt: TGCAGTGCCCGCCGTCCCAGGGGGCCAGGCGACGAGCAGTACTTC
cdr3_length: 15
j_call: TRBJ2-7
clone_size: few
d_call: TRBD1
v_call: TRBV20-1

cdr3_aa: CASRDPANTEAFF
cdr3_nt: TGCGCCAGCAGAGACCCAGCGAACACTGAAGCTTTCTTT
cdr3_length: 13
j_call: TRBJ1-1
clone_size: many
d_call: -
v_call: TRBV5-1

cdr3_aa: CASSPTGSWLQPQHF
cdr3_nt: TGTGCCAGCAGCCCGACAGGGTCATGGCTTCAGCCCCAGCATTTT
cdr3_length: 15
j_call: TRBJ1-5
clone_size: few
d_call: TRBD1
v_call: TRBV14

cdr3_aa: CASSPPSAGLTDTQYF
cdr3_nt: TGCGCCAGCAGCCCGCCTTCCGCGGGGCTCACAGATACGCAGTATTTT
cdr3_length: 16
j_call: TRBJ2-3
clone_size: -
d_call: -
v_call: TRBV5-1

cdr3_aa: CASRTGTGGDEQFF
cdr3_nt: TGTGCCAGCAGGACCGGGACAGGCGGCGATGAGCAGTTCTTC
cdr3_length: 14
j_call: TRBJ2-1
clone_size: few
d_call: TRBD1
v_call: TRBV5-4

cdr3_aa: CASSLGLAGQDTQYF
cdr3_nt: TGTGCCAGCAGTCTAGGACTAGCGGGGCAAGATACGCAGTATTTT
cdr3_length: 15
j_call: TRBJ2-3
clone_size: few
d_call: TRBD2
v_call: TRBV27

cdr3_aa: CASSPRGQANYGYTF
cdr3_nt: TGTGCCAGCTCACCACGTGGACAGGCTAACTATGGCTACACCTTC
cdr3_length: 15
j_call: TRBJ1-2
clone_size: -
d_call: TRBD1
v_call: TRBV18

cdr3_aa: CATSRDIGANQPQHF
cdr3_nt: TGTGCCACCAGCAGAGATATAGGGGCCAATCAGCCCCAGCATTTT
cdr3_length: 15
j_call: TRBJ1-5
clone_size: many
d_call: -
v_call: TRBV15

cdr3_aa: CSARDPGGGTGEQFF
cdr3_nt: TGCAGTGCTAGAGATCCGGGCGGGGGGACGGGTGAGCAGTTCTTC
cdr3_length: 15
j_call: TRBJ2-1
clone_size: few
d_call: TRBD2
v_call: TRBV20-1

cdr3_aa: CSARGGTSLADEQFF
cdr3_nt: TGCAGTGCTAGGGGAGGGACTTCCCTAGCTGATGAGCAGTTCTTC
cdr3_length: 15
j_call: TRBJ2-1
clone_size: -
d_call: TRBD2
v_call: TRBV20-1

cdr3_aa: CASSLTVDGGDTQYF
cdr3_nt: TGTGCCAGCAGCTTAACCGTAGACGGGGGAGATACGCAGTATTTT
cdr3_length: 15
j_call: TRBJ2-3
clone_size: -
d_call: -
v_call: TRBV7-9

cdr3_aa: CAISSSGGSETQYF
cdr3_nt: TGTGCCATCAGCTCTAGCGGGGGGTCCGAGACCCAGTACTTC
cdr3_length: 14
j_call: TRBJ2-5
clone_size: few
d_call: TRBD2
v_call: TRBV10-3

cdr3_aa: CSAGTGNTEAFF
cdr3_nt: TGCAGCGCCGGGACAGGTAATACTGAAGCTTTCTTT
cdr3_length: 12
j_call: TRBJ1-1
clone_size: few
d_call: TRBD1
v_call: TRBV29-1

cdr3_aa: CASSLFRGLAGLTQYF
cdr3_nt: TGTGCCAGCAGCTTATTTAGAGGACTAGCGGGCCTTACGCAGTATTTT
cdr3_length: 16
j_call: TRBJ2-3
clone_size: few
d_call: TRBD2
v_call: TRBV7-9

cdr3_aa: CASSQDEGDRHYGYTF
cdr3_nt: TGTGCCAGCAGCCAAGATGAGGGCGACAGACATTATGGCTACACCTTC
cdr3_length: 16
j_call: TRBJ1-2
clone_size: few
d_call: -
v_call: TRBV3-2

cdr3_aa: CASRDPLGEQYF
cdr3_nt: TGTGCCAGCCGCGACCCCTTGGGCGAGCAGTACTTC
cdr3_length: 12
j_call: TRBJ2-7
clone_size: -
d_call: -
v_call: TRBV9

cdr3_aa: CASSGTAGYTF
cdr3_nt: TGTGCCAGCAGTGGGACCGCTGGCTACACCTTC
cdr3_length: 11
j_call: TRBJ1-2
clone_size: -
d_call: -
v_call: TRBV25-1

cdr3_aa: CSAYDRASGNTIYF
cdr3_nt: TGCAGTGCTTACGACAGGGCCTCTGGAAACACCATATATTTT
cdr3_length: 14
j_call: TRBJ1-3
clone_size: few
d_call: TRBD1
v_call: TRBV20-1

cdr3_aa: CASSLSDGTGELFF
cdr3_nt: TGTGCCAGCAGTTTATCGGACGGCACCGGGGAGCTGTTTTTT
cdr3_length: 14
j_call: TRBJ2-2
clone_size: -
d_call: -
v_call: TRBV28

cdr3_aa: CASSQGQGEKLFF
cdr3_nt: TGTGCCAGCAGCCAAGGACAGGGCGAAAAACTGTTTTTT
cdr3_length: 13
j_call: TRBJ1-4
clone_size: -
d_call: TRBD1
v_call: TRBV7-3

cdr3_aa: CASSPTHNSPLHF
cdr3_nt: TGTGCCAGCTCACCAACTCATAATTCACCCCTCCACTTT
cdr3_length: 13
j_call: TRBJ1-6
clone_size: -
d_call: -
v_call: TRBV18

cdr3_aa: CASSLSGTANTEAFF
cdr3_nt: TGTGCCAGCAGCTTATCCGGGACAGCGAACACTGAAGCTTTCTTT
cdr3_length: 15
j_call: TRBJ1-1
clone_size: many
d_call: TRBD1
v_call: TRBV7-9

cdr3_aa: CASSLVSGGAYNEQFF
cdr3_nt: TGTGCCAGCAGCTTAGTATCCGGGGGTGCCTACAATGAGCAGTTCTTC
cdr3_length: 16
j_call: TRBJ2-1
clone_size: few
d_call: -
v_call: TRBV7-2

cdr3_aa: CASSSRTGTENTGELFF
cdr3_nt: TGTGCCAGCAGCTCCCGCACCGGGACAGAGAACACCGGGGAGCTGTTTTTT
cdr3_length: 17
j_call: TRBJ2-2
clone_size: -
d_call: TRBD1
v_call: TRBV7-9

cdr3_aa: CASSRDNSGANVLTF
cdr3_nt: TGTGCCAGCAGCCGGGACAACTCTGGGGCCAACGTCCTGACTTTC
cdr3_length: 15
j_call: TRBJ2-6
clone_size: many
d_call: -
v_call: TRBV2

cdr3_aa: CASSGKALPGETQYF
cdr3_nt: TGTGCCAGCAGTGGGAAGGCCCTACCAGGAGAGACCCAGTACTTC
cdr3_length: 15
j_call: TRBJ2-5
clone_size: few
d_call: -
v_call: TRBV2

cdr3_aa: CASRGEQGGSAPLHF
cdr3_nt: TGTGCCAGCAGGGGGGAACAGGGTGGTTCGGCACCCCTCCACTTT
cdr3_length: 15
j_call: TRBJ1-6
clone_size: few
d_call: -
v_call: TRBV2

cdr3_aa: CASSLTSGAEDTQYF
cdr3_nt: TGTGCCAGCAGCTTAACTAGCGGGGCTGAAGATACGCAGTATTTT
cdr3_length: 15
j_call: TRBJ2-3
clone_size: few
d_call: TRBD2
v_call: TRBV7-9

cdr3_aa: CASSLGLAGYMELFF
cdr3_nt: TGCGCCAGCAGCTTGGGACTAGCGGGGTACATGGAGCTGTTTTTT
cdr3_length: 15
j_call: TRBJ2-2
clone_size: many
d_call: TRBD2
v_call: TRBV5-1

cdr3_aa: CASGLMGNYGYTF
cdr3_nt: TGTGCTAGTGGTTTAATGGGTAACTATGGCTACACCTTC
cdr3_length: 13
j_call: TRBJ1-2
clone_size: few
d_call: -
v_call: TRBV12-5

cdr3_aa: CASSSTGEAYEQYF
cdr3_nt: TGCGCCAGCAGCTCGACAGGTGAAGCCTACGAGCAGTACTTC
cdr3_length: 14
j_call: TRBJ2-7
clone_size: few
d_call: -
v_call: TRBV5-1

cdr3_aa: CASSSDREGTEAFF
cdr3_nt: TGTGCCAGCAGCTCCGACAGGGAGGGGACTGAAGCTTTCTTT
cdr3_length: 14
j_call: TRBJ1-1
clone_size: -
d_call: TRBD1
v_call: TRBV7-9

cdr3_aa: CATSTAGATNEKLFF
cdr3_nt: TGTGCCACCAGCACAGCAGGGGCTACTAATGAAAAACTGTTTTTT
cdr3_length: 15
j_call: TRBJ1-4
clone_size: many
d_call: -
v_call: TRBV15

cdr3_aa: CSASRPNQPQHF
cdr3_nt: TGCAGTGCTTCTAGACCTAATCAGCCCCAGCATTTT
cdr3_length: 12
j_call: TRBJ1-5
clone_size: few
d_call: -
v_call: TRBV20-1

cdr3_aa: CASSQRQSAQYF
cdr3_nt: TGCGCCAGCAGCCAAAGGCAGAGTGCGCAGTATTTT
cdr3_length: 12
j_call: TRBJ2-3
clone_size: many
d_call: -
v_call: TRBV4-1

cdr3_aa: CASRSPSSYNEQFF
cdr3_nt: TGCGCCAGCAGATCGCCTAGCTCCTACAATGAGCAGTTCTTC
cdr3_length: 14
j_call: TRBJ2-1
clone_size: few
d_call: -
v_call: TRBV5-1

cdr3_aa: CASSLAQAPSTNEKLFF
cdr3_nt: TGCGCCAGCAGCTTGGCTCAGGCCCCCTCAACTAATGAAAAACTGTTTTTT
cdr3_length: 17
j_call: TRBJ1-4
clone_size: -
d_call: -
v_call: TRBV5-1